This T cell receptor beta chain was sequenced in a study of metastatic and nonmetastatic thyroid tumors. Study-wide context: Where malignant and benign thyroid patients were concerned, repertoires were compared across blood and tumor or nodule tissue. Broader study findings: Malignant tumors reportedly showed significantly higher TCR beta diversity than benign nodules in both blood and tumor.

This clone has a handful of counts. Its cognate antigen is unknown. Patients were all untreated before their thyroid surgery. Trimming at V came to 5 bases and at J to 6 bases, leaving 4 bases not matched to a gene. Germline values: CDR1 SGHTA, CDR2 FQGTGA. The CDR3 runs 13 residues. TCRdb re-called the PCR reads with MiXCR. The repertoire consists of 25,000 to 30,000 clones, with about 3.7% occurring once and the leading ten covering about 3.2%. Sequencing was done on a sample of blood. This sequence originates from a male donor with papillary thyroid cancer or a benign thyroid nodule (not recorded which). Some clones in this sample may be carry-over from other donors' samples. The rearrangement links TRBV7-3 to TRBJ1-2; 9 bases are a match to TRBD1. The CDR3 spells CASSPDRGNGYTF. The CDR3 DNA follows: TGTGCCAGCAGCCCAGACAGGGGGAATGGCTACACCTTC. Together with reference TRBV7-3 and TRBJ1-2, the CDR3 gives the full variable domain: GAGVSQTPSNKVTEKGKYVELRCDPISGHTALYWYRQSLGQGPEFLIYFQGTGAADDSGLPNDRFFAVRPEGSVSTLKIQRTERGDSAVYLCASSPDRGNGYTFGSGTRLTVV.